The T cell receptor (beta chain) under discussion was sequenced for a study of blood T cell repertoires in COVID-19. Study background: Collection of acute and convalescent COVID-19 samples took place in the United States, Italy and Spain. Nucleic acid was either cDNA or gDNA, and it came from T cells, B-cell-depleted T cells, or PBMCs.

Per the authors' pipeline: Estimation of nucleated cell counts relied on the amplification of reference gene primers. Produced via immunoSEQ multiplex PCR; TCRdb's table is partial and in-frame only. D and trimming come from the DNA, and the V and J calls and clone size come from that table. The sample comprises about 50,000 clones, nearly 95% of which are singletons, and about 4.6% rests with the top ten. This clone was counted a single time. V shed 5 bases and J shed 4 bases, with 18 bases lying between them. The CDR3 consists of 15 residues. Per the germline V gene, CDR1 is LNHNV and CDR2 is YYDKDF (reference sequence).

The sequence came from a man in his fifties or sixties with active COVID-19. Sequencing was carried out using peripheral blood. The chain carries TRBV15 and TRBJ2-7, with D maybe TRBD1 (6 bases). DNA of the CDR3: TGTGCCACCAGCTCCCTCCGGGACACCCGATACGAGCAGTACTTC. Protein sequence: CATSSLRDTRYEQYF.